This T cell receptor beta chain came from a study of T-cell memory formation after mild COVID-19. Overall study context: The study found TCR clusters largely donor specific.

CDR3 length: 13 residues. V was clipped by 4 bases and J by 2 bases, with 7 bases between them. CDR1 is SGHRS and CDR2 is YFSETQ in the germline V gene. TCRdb passed the 5' RACE reads through MiXCR, listing each CDR3 protein once. Altogether 200,000 to 300,000 distinct CDR3 sequences are present, more than 8% being singletons, with the ten largest covering roughly a fifth. This clonotype was seen at least ten times. The source material was PBMCs or a T cell subset sorted from them (not recorded which). The TCR sequence derives from a man younger than 30 who had mild COVID-19 (a few samples of this study predate the infection). Cell type and time point are not known. J is TRBJ2-1 and V is TRBV5-1; no definite D call. CDR3 DNA sequence: TGCGCCAGCAGCCCTGGGACCTACAATGAGCAGTTCTTC. Protein sequence: CASSPGTYNEQFF.